Presented here are 32 T cell receptor beta chains from one specimen sequenced in a study of regulatory T cells in long-lasting Graves disease. Arm-PCR of CDR3 regions and iRepertoire HTBI primers were used to build TCR beta libraries. TCRdb fed the multiplex PCR reads into MiXCR, producing one record per CDR3 protein. The table lists some 220,000 distinct CDR3 sequences, roughly 19% of them singletons. The sample's time point: newly diagnosed GD, antithyroid drugs for less than 3 months. The authors made the TCR library using RNA they extracted from PBMCs. These same records also appear under a second study, on T cells in Graves' hyperthyroidism and ophthalmopathy.

Material: peripheral blood mononuclear cells (PBMCs), obtained at new diagnosis, from a patient treated with antithyroid drugs. The receptor set was obtained from a woman in her twenties or thirties with Graves disease.

This clonotype was seen at least ten times. CDR3 bases: TGCAGCGCCTCCCTAAATTCCGATGCTAATGAAAAACTGTTTTTT. Translation gives CSASLNSDANEKLFF. The V gene is TRBV29-1, the J gene TRBJ1-4, with D hard to call. V lost 7 bases and J lost 3, with 18 bases in between. Germline V CDR1 and CDR2: SQVTM, ANQGSEA. This CDR3 has 15 residues.

The CDR3 region has the DNA TGTGCCAGCAGCGCTTGGGACTTGGAGGCAGATACGCAGTATTTT. Translated, it gives CASSAWDLEADTQYF. The chain joins TRBV9 to TRBJ2-3; tentatively, D is TRBD2 (6 bases). With 3 bases removed from V and 4 bases from J, the gap between germline ends came to 15 bases. The germline V gene has CDR1 SGDLS and CDR2 YYNGEE. This CDR3 has 15 residues.

This clonotype has at least ten counts. The chain recombines TRBV10-3 with TRBJ1-1, with TRBD1 matching 8 bases. V lost 4 bases to trimming and J lost 5 bases; unmatched junction nucleotides: 3. This CDR3 is 13 amino acids long. From germline, CDR1 is ENHRY and CDR2 SYGVKD. The DNA of the CDR3 is TGTGCCATCAGTGCGGACAGGGCGACTGAAGCTTTCTTT. Amino acid sequence: CAISADRATEAFF.

This clonotype was detected many times. The chain combines TRBV19 with TRBJ2-7; 8 bases fit TRBD2. CDR1 LNHDA and CDR2 SQIVND come from the germline V gene (reference sequence). The CDR3 has 15 amino acids. After removal of 3 bases from V and 4 bases from J, the junction contained 8 bases not matched to a gene. The CDR3 bases are TGTGCCAGTAGTATCGCGGGAGGTCCCCGTTACGAGCAGTACTTC. Amino acids: CASSIAGGPRYEQYF.

There are many counts of this clonotype. The J gene is TRBJ2-7, the V gene TRBV2, with TRBD2 matching over 9 bases. The germline gives CDR1 SNHLY, CDR2 FYNNEI. Germline trimming cut 3 bases from V and 6 bases from J; bases unmatched to any gene: 6. The CDR3 extends over 14 amino acids. The DNA of the CDR3 is TGTGCCAGCAGTGACGTAGCGGGAGCGGGCGAGCAGTACTTC. Translated: CASSDVAGAGEQYF.

This clonotype showed up many times. One junction end does not reproduce the germline sequence, and a read error may be involved. The chain recombines TRBV11-1 with TRBJ1-4; no reliable D call. The CDR3 is 12 amino acids. CDR1 and CDR2 from the germline V gene are SGHAT and FQDESV (reference sequence). The CDR3 DNA follows: TGTGCCAGCAGCCCTACCCTCGGAGGCCCGGTTTTT. It codes for CASSPTLGGPVF.

In this sample, this clonotype turned up a few times. A much larger clone lies a single base off, so this may be a read error. V usage is TRBV13 and J usage is TRBJ2-1; TRBD2 matches 10 bases. The CDR3 is 17 amino acids. Germline V lookup: CDR1 PRHDT, CDR2 FYEKMQ (reference sequence). CDR3 residues: CASSLGLAGGIYNGQFF. For the CDR3, the DNA is TGTGCCAGCAGCTTAGGATTAGCGGGAGGAATCTACAATGGGCAGTTCTTC.

At least ten counts were recorded for this clonotype. This sequence joins TRBV11-2 and TRBJ2-7; TRBD2 matches at 12 bases. Per the germline V gene, CDR1 is SGHAT and CDR2 is FQNNGV. The V segment lost 5 bases and the J segment 0 bases; nucleotides outside the gene matches: 5. The CDR3 spans 16 residues. Here the CDR3 DNA reads TGTGCCAGCAGCGTGGGACTAGCGGGCAGCTCCTACGAGCAGTACTTC. Its protein is CASSVGLAGSSYEQYF.

This clonotype has at least ten counts. This chain links TRBV28 with TRBJ2-1; 9 positions agree with TRBD1. Germline V gene data show CDR1 as MDHEN and CDR2 as SYDVKM. The length of the CDR3 is 14 residues. Losses at the gene ends were 5 bases for V and 8 bases for J; bases not matched to a gene: 7. CDR3 sequence: CASSPQGQGDEQFF. CDR3 coding DNA: TGTGCCAGCAGTCCCCAGGGACAGGGCGATGAGCAGTTCTTC.

This sequence joins TRBV30 and TRBJ1-3; D call uncertain. This CDR3 has 16 amino acids. Trimming pared 2 bases from V and 0 bases from J, leaving 14 bases between. Germline lookup yields CDR1 GTSNPN and CDR2 SVGIG (reference sequence). The DNA of the CDR3 is TGTGCCTGGAGTCGGGAGATACAGTTCTCTGGAAACACCATATATTTT. Residues: CAWSREIQFSGNTIYF.

This clonotype has ten or more counts. The V and J genes are TRBV2 and TRBJ2-3, with 9 bases fitting TRBD2. V gave up 5 bases and J gave up 2 bases; unmatched junction bases: 11. Germline lookup yields CDR1 SNHLY and CDR2 FYNNEI. The CDR3 is made up of 17 amino acids. CDR3 DNA: TGTGCCAGCAGTCTAAGAGGTAGCGGGGGCCTCACAGATACGCAGTATTTT. It is translated as CASSLRGSGGLTDTQYF. Variable domain in full (rest from reference TRBV2 and TRBJ2-3): EPEVTQTPSHQVTQMGQEVILRCVPISNHLYFYWYRQILGQKVEFLVSFYNNEISEKSEIFDDQFSVERPDGSNFTLKIRSTKLEDSAMYFCASSLRGSGGLTDTQYFGPGTRLTVL.

This clonotype was counted many times. This chain joins TRBV12-3 or TRBV12-4 and TRBJ1-2, with 7 bases fitting TRBD1. This CDR3 contains 13 residues. After removal of 5 bases from V and 3 bases from J, the junction contained 3 bases not matched to a gene. For the CDR3, the DNA is TGTGCCAGCAGTCAGGGGGGACACTATGGCTACACCTTC. It specifies CASSQGGHYGYTF.

This clonotype was seen just once. A much larger clone lies one base from this, so it may be a read error. This chain links TRBV2 with TRBJ2-2; the match to TRBD1 covers 7 bases. Unmatched junction bases numbered 0, after V lost 4 bases and J lost 1 base. This CDR3 has 14 residues. In germline, CDR1 is SNHLY, CDR2 FYNNEI. The CDR3 spells CASSGTGNTGELFF. CDR3 in DNA: TGTGCCAGCAGTGGGACAGGGAACACCGGGGAGCTGTTTTTT. The whole variable domain, remainder taken from reference TRBV2 and TRBJ2-2, is EPEVTQTPSHQVTQMGQEVILRCVPISNHLYFYWYRQILGQKVEFLVSFYNNEISEKSEIFDDQFSVERPDGSNFTLKIRSTKLEDSAMYFCASSGTGNTGELFFGEGSRLTVL.

V is TRBV20-1 and J is TRBJ2-1; TRBD1 is a possible D gene (6 bases). V lost 3 bases, J lost 9 bases, and 9 bases lay in between. The germline CDR1 and CDR2 sequences are DFQATT and SNEGSKA (reference sequence). The CDR3 runs to 11 residues. The CDR3 protein is CSASTGFEQFF. CDR3 nucleotide sequence: TGCAGTGCTAGCACAGGGTTTGAGCAGTTCTTC.

This clonotype was observed many times. This chain links TRBV7-2 with TRBJ1-2, with 9 bases lining up with TRBD1. The CDR3 is 13 amino acids. The V gene's germline CDR1 is SGHTA and CDR2 FQGNSA. Unmatched junction bases numbered 6, after V lost 5 bases and J lost 8 bases. For the CDR3, the DNA is TGTGCCAGCAGCCGGCGGACAGGGGTAGGCTACACCTTC. Amino acids: CASSRRTGVGYTF.

This clonotype was counted at least ten times. The chain recombines TRBV6-5 with TRBJ2-1; 7 bases align to TRBD1. Germline CDR1 and CDR2: MNHEY and SVGAGI. The J segment lost 7 bases and the V segment lost 2 bases, leaving 8 bases of the junction unmatched. The CDR3 totals 15 residues. The chain's CDR3 is CASSYKGAMMNEQFF. The CDR3 coding sequence is TGTGCCAGCAGTTACAAGGGGGCAATGATGAATGAGCAGTTCTTC.

The chain employs TRBV2 and TRBJ2-2; 9 nucleotides match TRBD2. The junction had 20 bases not matched to a gene; V was cut back by 3 bases and J by 6 bases. Germline V gene lookup returns CDR1 SNHLY and CDR2 FYNNEI. This CDR3 has 20 amino acids. The CDR3 reads CASSEASGEVDPNRPGELFF. The CDR3 bases are TGTGCCAGCAGTGAGGCTAGCGGGGAGGTCGATCCAAACCGACCCGGGGAGCTGTTTTTT. Filled out from reference TRBV2 and TRBJ2-2, the complete variable domain reads EPEVTQTPSHQVTQMGQEVILRCVPISNHLYFYWYRQILGQKVEFLVSFYNNEISEKSEIFDDQFSVERPDGSNFTLKIRSTKLEDSAMYFCASSEASGEVDPNRPGELFFGEGSRLTVL.

This clonotype was seen repeatedly, ten times or more. J is TRBJ2-3 and V is TRBV24-1; 8 nucleotides align to TRBD1. The CDR3 has 15 amino acids. Trimming at V came to 4 bases and at J to 4 bases, leaving 6 bases not matched to a gene. Germline V gene lookup returns CDR1 KGHDR and CDR2 SFDVKD. In nucleotides, the CDR3 is TGTGCCACCAGTGAGGTCAGGGGGCAGTCAGATACGCAGTATTTT. The encoded protein is CATSEVRGQSDTQYF.

This clonotype has at least ten counts. The chain carries TRBV29-1 and TRBJ2-2, with TRBD1 identical over 10 bases. The CDR3 contains 16 residues. Germline CDR1 reads SQVTM; CDR2 reads ANQGSEA. V was pared by 5 bases and J by 0 bases, with 6 bases of the junction left unmatched. As DNA, the CDR3 is TGCAGCGTTAACCGTGGACAGGGGGCGAACACCGGGGAGCTGTTTTTT. It codes for CSVNRGQGANTGELFF.

This clonotype showed up many times. The rearrangement links TRBV20-1 to TRBJ2-1; the match to TRBD2 covers 14 bases. The length of the CDR3 is 17 residues. Germline V gene lookup returns CDR1 DFQATT and CDR2 SNEGSKA (reference sequence). Trimming took 6 bases from V and 0 from J; bases not matched to a gene: 7. The chain's CDR3 is CSALRLAGGPSYNEQFF. DNA for the CDR3: TGCAGTGCCCTTAGACTAGCGGGGGGGCCCTCCTACAATGAGCAGTTCTTC.

Remarks on this clonotype: Just one base apart from a much larger clone, this may be a read error. The chain couples TRBV6-5 to TRBJ2-7; TRBD2 matches at 9 bases. This CDR3 contains 15 residues. Germline assignment: CDR1 MNHEY and CDR2 SVGAGI. Trimming at V came to 4 bases and at J to 2 bases, leaving 6 bases not matched to a gene. The DNA of the CDR3 is TGTGCCAGCAGTTGTACTAGCGGGCTTACCTACGAGCAGTACTTC. Translation: CASSCTSGLTYEQYF.

This clonotype was detected many times. This chain connects TRBV2 to TRBJ2-7; no definite D call. In germline, CDR1 is SNHLY, CDR2 FYNNEI. Trimming took 10 bases from V and 3 from J, leaving 10 bases between them. The CDR3 contains 11 residues. Here the CDR3 DNA reads TGTGCCACCTCGGCTAGCTACGAGCAGTACTTC. Translated, it gives CATSASYEQYF. Combining the CDR3 with reference TRBV2 and TRBJ2-7 gives the whole variable domain EPEVTQTPSHQVTQMGQEVILRCVPISNHLYFYWYRQILGQKVEFLVSFYNNEISEKSEIFDDQFSVERPDGSNFTLKIRSTKLEDSAMYFCATSASYEQYFGPGTRLTVT.

The sample holds a few counts of this clonotype. CDR3: CATTAGGQAEQYF. The DNA of the CDR3 is TGCGCCACCACGGCCGGAGGACAGGCGGAGCAGTACTTC. The J gene is TRBJ2-7, the V gene TRBV10-2; 7 bases are a match to TRBD1. The germline V gene has CDR1 WSHSY and CDR2 SAAADI. CDR3 length: 13 residues. Trimming at V came to 10 bases and at J to 7 bases, leaving 13 bases not matched to a gene.

The table lists this clonotype with many counts. The chain has TRBV14 and TRBJ1-4, with D uncertain. CDR1 SGHDN and CDR2 FVKESK come from the germline V gene. Trimming took 2 bases from V and 5 from J, leaving 12 bases between them. The length of the CDR3 is 15 residues. CDR3 residues: CASSQWRTVNEKLFF. The CDR3 DNA reads as TGTGCCAGCAGCCAATGGAGAACAGTCAATGAAAAACTGTTTTTT.

This chain joins TRBV30 and TRBJ2-4; unclear D gene. V lost 5 bases and J lost 4, with 6 bases in between. The V gene's germline CDR1 is GTSNPN and CDR2 SVGIG (reference sequence). CDR3 length: 11 amino acids. CDR3 nucleotide sequence: TGTGCCTGGGACGATAAAAACATTCAGTACTTC. Protein product: CAWDDKNIQYF.

This clonotype occurred many times. The chain recombines TRBV2 with TRBJ2-7, with 7 bases aligning to TRBD1. The junction had 11 bases not matched to a gene; V was cut back by 5 bases and J by 4 bases. The germline CDR1 and CDR2 sequences are SNHLY and FYNNEI. The CDR3 length is 15 residues. The CDR3 loop is CASSRTGARAYEQYF. The CDR3 DNA follows: TGTGCCAGCAGTCGCACAGGGGCGAGGGCATACGAGCAGTACTTC.

This clonotype was seen ten or more times. The rearrangement joins TRBV6-5 to TRBJ1-6; TRBD1 is a possible D gene (5 bases). This CDR3 is 14 amino acids long. Per the germline V gene, CDR1 is MNHEY and CDR2 is SVGAGI. V gave up 0 bases and J gave up 10 bases, with 10 bases separating them. CDR3 DNA: TGTGCCAGCAGTTACTCGGGGCTGGGGTCACCCCTCCACTTT. Translating it yields CASSYSGLGSPLHF.

The table lists this clonotype with a few counts. The genes are TRBV7-9 and TRBJ2-7; 8 nucleotides agree with TRBD1. J lost 0 bases, V lost 5 bases, and 6 bases had no gene match. CDR1 and CDR2 from the germline V gene are SEHNR and FQNEAQ (reference sequence). The CDR3 is 15 residues long. The CDR3 DNA reads as TGTGCCAGCAGCAGACAGGGGTTAGGCTCCTACGAGCAGTACTTC. The encoded protein is CASSRQGLGSYEQYF.

This clonotype has only one observation. The junction and the germline gene differ at one end; a read error may be behind it. The chain is built from TRBV18 and TRBJ2-3, with D perhaps TRBD2 (6 bases). The CDR3 has 13 amino acids. The germline gives CDR1 KGHSH, CDR2 LQKENI. For the CDR3, the DNA is TGTGCCGGCTCACCGCCCGGGGGAGATACGCAGTATTTT. This translates into CAGSPPGGDTQYF.

At least ten counts were recorded for this clonotype. CDR3 amino acids: CASSSQGEEAFF. The CDR3 DNA reads as TGTGCCAGCAGTTCCCAGGGTGAGGAAGCTTTCTTT. The chain recombines TRBV12-3 or TRBV12-4 with TRBJ1-1, with D possibly matching TRBD1 (5 bases). V lost 4 bases and J lost 8, with 11 bases in between. The CDR3 spans 12 residues.

There are a few counts of this clonotype. The chain couples TRBV7-2 to TRBJ2-1; D gene ambiguous. Germline CDR1 reads SGHTA; CDR2 reads FQGNSA. This CDR3 is built from 15 residues. V lost 1 base and J 2 bases, leaving 9 bases between the germline ends. The CDR3 sequence is CASSLEGKAYNEQFF. CDR3 nucleotides: TGTGCCAGCAGCTTAGAGGGAAAAGCCTACAATGAGCAGTTCTTC.

There are many counts of this clonotype. This chain connects TRBV19 to TRBJ2-5; D may be TRBD2 (6 bases). Trimming left V 6 bases short and J 5 bases short, with 16 bases between. Germline lookup yields CDR1 LNHDA and CDR2 SQIVND (reference sequence). The CDR3 length is 14 residues. The CDR3 loop reads CASSPGGVAETQYF. In DNA form, the CDR3 reads TGTGCCAGTAGCCCTGGAGGGGTGGCCGAGACCCAGTACTTC.